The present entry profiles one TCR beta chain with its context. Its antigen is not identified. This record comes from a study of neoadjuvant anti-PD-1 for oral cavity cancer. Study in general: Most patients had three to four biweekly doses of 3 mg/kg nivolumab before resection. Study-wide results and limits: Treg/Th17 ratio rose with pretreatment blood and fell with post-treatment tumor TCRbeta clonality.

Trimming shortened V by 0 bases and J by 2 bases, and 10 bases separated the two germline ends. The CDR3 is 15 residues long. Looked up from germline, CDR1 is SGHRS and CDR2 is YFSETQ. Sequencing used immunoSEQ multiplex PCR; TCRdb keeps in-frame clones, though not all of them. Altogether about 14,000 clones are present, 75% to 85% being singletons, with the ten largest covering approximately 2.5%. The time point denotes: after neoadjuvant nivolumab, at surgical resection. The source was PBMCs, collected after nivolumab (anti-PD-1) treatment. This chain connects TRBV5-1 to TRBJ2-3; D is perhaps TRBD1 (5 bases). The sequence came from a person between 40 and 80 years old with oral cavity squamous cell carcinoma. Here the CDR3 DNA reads TGCGCCAGCAGCTTGGGGGGCCAATACACAGATACGCAGTATTTT. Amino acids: CASSLGGQYTDTQYF.